Listed below are T cell receptor beta chains from one sample, sequenced in a study of OX40 agonist ivuxolimab in advanced cancers. Clones were sequenced by immunoSEQ multiplex PCR, and TCRdb holds only the in-frame ones, with some missing. The repertoire includes about 67,000 clones, 70% to 90% of them detected once, and around 0.29% sits in the top ten. This sample comprised CD4+ or CD8+ T cells sorted from blood, obtained in a trial of the OX40 agonist ivuxolimab. These receptors all stem from an adult with an advanced solid tumor such as melanoma, head and neck, liver or kidney cancer. The CDR3 runs from the conserved cysteine through the conserved F or W. The D gene is left open where the match is weak. Clone sizes are given selectively: once, few, many, or a class where the clone is expanded.

cdr3_length: 15
j_call: TRBJ1-5
v_call: TRBV19
clone_size: -
d_call: -
cdr3_nt: TGTGCCAGTAGTATGGGCTCCCCGGGCAATCAGCCCCAGCATTTT
cdr3_aa: CASSMGSPGNQPQHF

cdr3_length: 14
j_call: TRBJ1-6
v_call: TRBV11-1
clone_size: -
d_call: TRBD1
cdr3_nt: TGTGCCAGCAGCTCGGACAGGGGGAATTCACCCCTCCACTTT
cdr3_aa: CASSSDRGNSPLHF

cdr3_length: 15
j_call: TRBJ2-3
v_call: TRBV18
clone_size: -
d_call: -
cdr3_nt: TGTGCCAGCTCACCAAGAACAGGGAAAACAGATACGCAGTATTTT
cdr3_aa: CASSPRTGKTDTQYF

cdr3_length: 16
j_call: TRBJ2-2
v_call: TRBV10-3
clone_size: -
d_call: TRBD1
cdr3_nt: TGTGCCATCAGTAAGGGACAGGGCGTGGACACCGGGGAGCTGTTTTTT
cdr3_aa: CAISKGQGVDTGELFF

cdr3_length: 14
j_call: TRBJ2-7
v_call: TRBV5-1
clone_size: -
d_call: TRBD1
cdr3_nt: TGCGCCAGCAGTCCCGGGACAGTTTCGTACGAGCAGTACTTC
cdr3_aa: CASSPGTVSYEQYF

cdr3_length: 13
j_call: TRBJ2-7
v_call: TRBV27
clone_size: -
d_call: -
cdr3_nt: TGTGCCAGCAGTTTACTGGTTGCCAGGGAGCAGTACTTC
cdr3_aa: CASSLLVAREQYF

cdr3_length: 14
j_call: TRBJ1-1
v_call: TRBV21-1
clone_size: once
d_call: -
cdr3_nt: TGTGCCAGCAGCAAACGACAGATGAACACTGAAGCTTTCTTT
cdr3_aa: CASSKRQMNTEAFF

cdr3_length: 16
j_call: TRBJ2-5
v_call: TRBV5-4
clone_size: -
d_call: -
cdr3_nt: TGTGCCAGCAGCTCGGGGGCGGGCCGGCCCCAAGAGACCCAGTACTTC
cdr3_aa: CASSSGAGRPQETQYF

cdr3_length: 12
j_call: TRBJ2-7
v_call: TRBV7-2
clone_size: once
d_call: -
cdr3_nt: TGTGCCAGCAGCCTTAGCTCCTACGAGCAGTACTTC
cdr3_aa: CASSLSSYEQYF

cdr3_length: 17
j_call: TRBJ1-5
v_call: TRBV19
clone_size: -
d_call: TRBD1
cdr3_nt: TGTGCCAGCTCTCGGGCAGGGGGGGGTTTTAGCAATCAGCCCCAGCATTTT
cdr3_aa: CASSRAGGGFSNQPQHF

cdr3_length: 14
j_call: TRBJ2-7
v_call: TRBV5-1
clone_size: -
d_call: -
cdr3_nt: TGCGCCAGCAGCTCTCCCCCGGAAGCCTCGGGGCAGTACTTC
cdr3_aa: CASSSPPEASGQYF

cdr3_length: 17
j_call: TRBJ1-1
v_call: TRBV4-2
clone_size: once
d_call: TRBD1
cdr3_nt: TGTGCCAGCAGCCAAGATACCTTCCCCGGGCAGGGGGGAAAAGCTTTCTTT
cdr3_aa: CASSQDTFPGQGGKAFF

cdr3_length: 14
j_call: TRBJ1-2
v_call: TRBV7-2
clone_size: -
d_call: TRBD1
cdr3_nt: TGTGCCAGCAGGGTTCAGACAGGGGATATCGGCTACACCTTC
cdr3_aa: CASRVQTGDIGYTF

cdr3_length: 11
j_call: TRBJ2-7
v_call: TRBV25-1
clone_size: few
d_call: -
cdr3_nt: TGTGCCAGCGGACTGACTCGAGAGCAGTACTTC
cdr3_aa: CASGLTREQYF

cdr3_length: 14
j_call: TRBJ2-7
v_call: TRBV5-1
clone_size: -
d_call: -
cdr3_nt: TGCGCCAGCAGCCCAGGGACCTCGGCCTACGAGCAGTACTTC
cdr3_aa: CASSPGTSAYEQYF

cdr3_length: 16
j_call: TRBJ2-1
v_call: TRBV11-2
clone_size: -
d_call: TRBD2
cdr3_nt: TGTGCCAGCAGCTCCACTGGACTAGCGGGGAACAATGAGCAGTTCTTC
cdr3_aa: CASSSTGLAGNNEQFF

cdr3_length: 16
j_call: TRBJ2-3
v_call: TRBV18
clone_size: -
d_call: -
cdr3_nt: TGTGCCAGCTTCAAAATGAGAAGCCCTAGCACAGATACGCAGTATTTT
cdr3_aa: CASFKMRSPSTDTQYF

cdr3_length: 15
j_call: TRBJ2-1
v_call: TRBV6-1
clone_size: -
d_call: TRBD1
cdr3_nt: TGTGCCAGCATTACGGACAGGAGCTCCTACAATGAGCAGTTCTTC
cdr3_aa: CASITDRSSYNEQFF

cdr3_length: 14
j_call: TRBJ2-5
v_call: TRBV7-9
clone_size: once
d_call: TRBD1
cdr3_nt: TGTGCCAGCAGAAAACAGGGGGGACAAGAGACCCAGTACTTC
cdr3_aa: CASRKQGGQETQYF

cdr3_length: 18
j_call: TRBJ2-1
v_call: TRBV21-1
clone_size: -
d_call: -
cdr3_nt: TGTGCCAGCAGCAAAGTTCGGGGTACTAGCGGCAAGGGGAATGAGCAGTTCTTC
cdr3_aa: CASSKVRGTSGKGNEQFF

cdr3_length: 17
j_call: TRBJ1-2
v_call: TRBV4-1
clone_size: once
d_call: TRBD1
cdr3_nt: TGCGCCAGCAGTTTGGGACAGGGGTCGTTCAAGAACTATGGCTACACCTTC
cdr3_aa: CASSLGQGSFKNYGYTF

cdr3_length: 14
j_call: TRBJ2-1
v_call: TRBV18
clone_size: -
d_call: TRBD1
cdr3_nt: TGTGCCAGCTCACTGGGACAGGGGGCGAATGAGCAGTTCTTC
cdr3_aa: CASSLGQGANEQFF

cdr3_length: 17
j_call: TRBJ2-1
v_call: TRBV23-1
clone_size: -
d_call: -
cdr3_nt: TGCGCCAGCAGTCAATCAGGGCCGGGAGCATCCTACAATGAGCAGTTCTTC
cdr3_aa: CASSQSGPGASYNEQFF

cdr3_length: 15
j_call: TRBJ1-1
v_call: TRBV11-1
clone_size: -
d_call: -
cdr3_nt: TGTGCCAGCAGCTTTGGTCTGGGGATGAACACTGAAGCTTTCTTT
cdr3_aa: CASSFGLGMNTEAFF

cdr3_length: 16
j_call: TRBJ1-5
v_call: TRBV19
clone_size: -
d_call: TRBD1
cdr3_nt: TGTGCCAGTAGTATTTGGACAGGGGTGAGCAATCAGCCCCAGCATTTT
cdr3_aa: CASSIWTGVSNQPQHF

cdr3_length: 13
j_call: TRBJ1-5
v_call: TRBV2
clone_size: -
d_call: TRBD1
cdr3_nt: TGTGCCAGCAGTGGAGGGGGCTTTCAGCCCCAGCATTTT
cdr3_aa: CASSGGGFQPQHF

cdr3_length: 13
j_call: TRBJ1-5
v_call: TRBV19
clone_size: few
d_call: -
cdr3_nt: TGTGCCACCGGGGGCGGAGGGAATCAGCCCCAGCATTTT
cdr3_aa: CATGGGGNQPQHF

cdr3_length: 14
j_call: TRBJ2-2
v_call: TRBV7-9
clone_size: -
d_call: -
cdr3_nt: TGTGCCAGCAGCTTACTAGCGAACACCGGGGAGCTGTTTTTT
cdr3_aa: CASSLLANTGELFF

cdr3_length: 14
j_call: TRBJ2-1
v_call: TRBV5-4
clone_size: -
d_call: -
cdr3_nt: TGTGCCAGCAGCTTGGGGCCCGGGGTCAATGAGCAGTTCTTC
cdr3_aa: CASSLGPGVNEQFF

cdr3_length: 12
j_call: TRBJ2-3
v_call: TRBV5-1
clone_size: once
d_call: -
cdr3_nt: TGCGCCAGCAGCCTTTCCAGGGAGACGCAGTATTTT
cdr3_aa: CASSLSRETQYF

cdr3_length: 13
j_call: TRBJ1-2
v_call: TRBV5-1
clone_size: -
d_call: TRBD1
cdr3_nt: TGCGCCAGCAGCTCACAGGGGAATTCGGGCTACACCTTC
cdr3_aa: CASSSQGNSGYTF

cdr3_length: 14
j_call: TRBJ2-7
v_call: TRBV6-1
clone_size: -
d_call: TRBD2
cdr3_nt: TGTGCCGTGCTAGCGGGAGAGAGAGAGAACGAGCAGTACTTC
cdr3_aa: CAVLAGERENEQYF

cdr3_length: 15
j_call: TRBJ2-2
v_call: TRBV7-3
clone_size: -
d_call: TRBD1
cdr3_nt: TGTGCCAGCAGCCCCGGACAGGGGGGCACCGGGGAGCTGTTTTTT
cdr3_aa: CASSPGQGGTGELFF

cdr3_length: 12
j_call: TRBJ1-2
v_call: TRBV5-4
clone_size: -
d_call: -
cdr3_nt: TGTGCCAGCAGCTTCGGTCGAAATGGCTACACCTTC
cdr3_aa: CASSFGRNGYTF

cdr3_length: 11
j_call: TRBJ2-3
v_call: TRBV27
clone_size: once
d_call: -
cdr3_nt: TGTGCCAGCAGAAGCACAGATACGCAGTATTTT
cdr3_aa: CASRSTDTQYF

cdr3_length: 16
j_call: TRBJ1-1
v_call: TRBV6-6
clone_size: -
d_call: -
cdr3_nt: TGTGCCAGCAGTTACTCGAGGGGATCTGGGTTCACTGAAGCTTTCTTT
cdr3_aa: CASSYSRGSGFTEAFF

cdr3_length: 15
j_call: TRBJ2-1
v_call: TRBV9
clone_size: -
d_call: -
cdr3_nt: TGTGCCAGCAGCGTAGCCCCGGGGAGAAGCAATGAGCAGTTCTTC
cdr3_aa: CASSVAPGRSNEQFF

cdr3_length: 14
j_call: TRBJ1-3
v_call: TRBV11-3
clone_size: -
d_call: -
cdr3_nt: TGTGCCAGCAACGCACAGGGAGGTGGAAACACCATATATTTT
cdr3_aa: CASNAQGGGNTIYF

cdr3_length: 16
j_call: TRBJ1-3
v_call: TRBV4-1
clone_size: -
d_call: -
cdr3_nt: TGCGCCAGCAGCCAAGACGCCGGATTCTCTGGAAACACCATATATTTT
cdr3_aa: CASSQDAGFSGNTIYF

cdr3_length: 14
j_call: TRBJ2-1
v_call: TRBV7-3
clone_size: -
d_call: TRBD1
cdr3_nt: TGTGCCAGCAGCCAAACTCATGGGACAGGGGTTCGGTTCTTC
cdr3_aa: CASSQTHGTGVRFF

cdr3_length: 17
j_call: TRBJ2-2
v_call: TRBV27
clone_size: once
d_call: -
cdr3_nt: TGTGCCAGCAGTTACACATGGGGGCTAGCGATGGCCGGGGAGCTGTTTTTT
cdr3_aa: CASSYTWGLAMAGELFF

cdr3_length: 14
j_call: TRBJ2-7
v_call: TRBV5-1
clone_size: -
d_call: -
cdr3_nt: TGCGCCAGCAGCTTGGAGAGGGTTGGCTACGAGCAGTACTTC
cdr3_aa: CASSLERVGYEQYF

cdr3_length: 15
j_call: TRBJ1-4
v_call: TRBV6-6
clone_size: -
d_call: -
cdr3_nt: TGTGCCAGCAGCGGGCCCGGGGCGGCTAATGAAAAACTGTTTTTT
cdr3_aa: CASSGPGAANEKLFF

cdr3_length: 17
j_call: TRBJ2-2
v_call: TRBV11-1
clone_size: -
d_call: TRBD1
cdr3_nt: TGTGCCAGCAGCATATTTTCTACAGGGGGTCGCACCGGGGAGCTGTTTTTT
cdr3_aa: CASSIFSTGGRTGELFF

cdr3_length: 14
j_call: TRBJ2-3
v_call: TRBV28
clone_size: -
d_call: -
cdr3_nt: TGTGCCAGCAGCCTAGTACCCAGCACAGATACGCAGTATTTT
cdr3_aa: CASSLVPSTDTQYF

cdr3_length: 13
j_call: TRBJ2-2
v_call: TRBV5-1
clone_size: -
d_call: -
cdr3_nt: TGCGCCAGCAGCTTGACCGCAGACGGGGAGCTGTTTTTT
cdr3_aa: CASSLTADGELFF

cdr3_length: 12
j_call: TRBJ2-5
v_call: TRBV2
clone_size: -
d_call: -
cdr3_nt: TGTGCCAGCAGTCTTACAGGGTACACCCAGTACTTC
cdr3_aa: CASSLTGYTQYF

cdr3_length: 13
j_call: TRBJ2-7
v_call: TRBV11-2
clone_size: -
d_call: -
cdr3_nt: TGTGCCAGCACTACGGTGCCGCAGAATCCGCAGTACTTC
cdr3_aa: CASTTVPQNPQYF

cdr3_length: 15
j_call: TRBJ2-3
v_call: TRBV28
clone_size: -
d_call: TRBD2
cdr3_nt: TGTGCCAGCAGTATCCTAGCGGGGGCCACAGATACGCAGTATTTT
cdr3_aa: CASSILAGATDTQYF

cdr3_length: 14
j_call: TRBJ1-2
v_call: TRBV7-2
clone_size: -
d_call: -
cdr3_nt: TGTGCCAGCAGCTTATCGAGGTGGAACTATGGCTACACCTTC
cdr3_aa: CASSLSRWNYGYTF

cdr3_length: 14
j_call: TRBJ2-5
v_call: TRBV9
clone_size: -
d_call: -
cdr3_nt: TGTGCCAGCAGCGTAGGAACAGCCCAAGAGACCCAGTACTTC
cdr3_aa: CASSVGTAQETQYF